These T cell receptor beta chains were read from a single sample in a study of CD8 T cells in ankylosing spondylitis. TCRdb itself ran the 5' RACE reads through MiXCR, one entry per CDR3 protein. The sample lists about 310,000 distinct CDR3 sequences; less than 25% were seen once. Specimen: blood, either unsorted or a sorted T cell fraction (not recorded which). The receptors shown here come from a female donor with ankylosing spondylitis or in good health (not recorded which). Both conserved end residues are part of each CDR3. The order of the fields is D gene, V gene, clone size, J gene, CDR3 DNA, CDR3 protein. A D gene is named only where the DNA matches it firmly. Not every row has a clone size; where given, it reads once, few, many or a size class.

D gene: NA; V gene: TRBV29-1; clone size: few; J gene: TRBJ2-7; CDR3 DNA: TGCAGCGTTGATGTTGCTTACGAGCAGTACTTC; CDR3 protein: CSVDVAYEQYF
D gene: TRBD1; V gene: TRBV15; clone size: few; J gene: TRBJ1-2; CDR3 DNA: TGTGCCACCAGCGGACAGGGAAACTATGGCTACACCTTC; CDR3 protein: CATSGQGNYGYTF
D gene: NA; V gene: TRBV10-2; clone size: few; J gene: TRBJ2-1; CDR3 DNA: TGCGCCAGCAGTGAAAGTAACAATGAGCAGTTCTTC; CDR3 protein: CASSESNNEQFF
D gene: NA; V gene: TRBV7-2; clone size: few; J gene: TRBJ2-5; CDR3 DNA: TGTGCCAGCAGCTTAGGGGCTACAGAGACCCAGTACTTC; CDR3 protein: CASSLGATETQYF
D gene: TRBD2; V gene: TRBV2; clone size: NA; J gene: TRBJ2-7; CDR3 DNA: TGTGCCAGCGGGGTACTAGGACTAGCGGGAGCGTTCGGGTACGAGCAGTACTTC; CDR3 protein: CASGVLGLAGAFGYEQYF
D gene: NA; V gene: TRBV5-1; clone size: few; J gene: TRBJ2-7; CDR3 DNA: TGCGCCAGCAGCTTGAGGTCTAGCGCCGCCTACGAGCAGTACTTC; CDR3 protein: CASSLRSSAAYEQYF
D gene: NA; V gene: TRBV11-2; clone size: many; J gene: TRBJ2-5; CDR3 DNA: TGTGCCAGCAGCTTACCGGGTGCAGAGACCCAGTACTTC; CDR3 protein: CASSLPGAETQYF
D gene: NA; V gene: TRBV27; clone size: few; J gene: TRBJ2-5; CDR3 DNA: TGTGCCAGCAGGGAGTCCCCGGCAATTGTGACCCAGTACTTC; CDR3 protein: CASRESPAIVTQYF
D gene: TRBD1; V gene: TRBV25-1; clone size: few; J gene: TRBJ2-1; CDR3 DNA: TGTGCCAGCAGTGAATTAGGACGGGACAGGGCCAATGAGCAGTTCTTC; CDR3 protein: CASSELGRDRANEQFF
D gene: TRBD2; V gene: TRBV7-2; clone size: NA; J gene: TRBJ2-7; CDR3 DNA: TGTGCCAGCAGCTTAAAGACTAGCGGAGGGGGGGAGCAGTACTTC; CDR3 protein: CASSLKTSGGGEQYF
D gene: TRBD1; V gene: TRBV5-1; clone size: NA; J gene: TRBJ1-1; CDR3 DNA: TGCGCCAGCAGCTGGGGGGTTGGAGGACAGGGGAACACTGAAGCTTTCTTT; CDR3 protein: CASSWGVGGQGNTEAFF
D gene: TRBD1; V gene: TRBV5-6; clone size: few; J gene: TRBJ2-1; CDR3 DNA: TGTGCCAGCAGACGGCGGGACAGGGTTTACAATGAGCAGTTCTTC; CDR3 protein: CASRRRDRVYNEQFF
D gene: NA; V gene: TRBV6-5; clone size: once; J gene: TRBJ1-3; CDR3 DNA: TGTGCCAGCCAAGGGACCTCTGGAAACACCATATATTTT; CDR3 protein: CASQGTSGNTIYF
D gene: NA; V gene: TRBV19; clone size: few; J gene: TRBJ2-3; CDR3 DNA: TGTGCCAGTAGTGGCGCCCTGGGGGACACAGATACGCAGTATTTT; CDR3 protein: CASSGALGDTDTQYF
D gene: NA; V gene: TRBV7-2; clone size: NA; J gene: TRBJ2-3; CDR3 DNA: TGTGCCAGCAGCTTAGTTGGGTCTAGCGCCACAGATACGCAGTATTTT; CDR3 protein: CASSLVGSSATDTQYF
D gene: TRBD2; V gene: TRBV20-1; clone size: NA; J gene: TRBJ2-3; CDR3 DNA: TGCAGTGCTCCCAGGCTAGCGGGAGAAGGCAGCACGCAGTATTTT; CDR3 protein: CSAPRLAGEGSTQYF
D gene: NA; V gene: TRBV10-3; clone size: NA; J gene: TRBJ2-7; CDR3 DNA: TGTGCCATCAGTGAGTCGCTTGGGGGGACTGCGCGAGAGCAGTACTTC; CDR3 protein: CAISESLGGTAREQYF
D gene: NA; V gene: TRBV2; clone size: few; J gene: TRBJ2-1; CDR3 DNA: TGTGCCAGCAGGCAGGGAGTTGAGCAGTTCTTC; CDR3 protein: CASRQGVEQFF
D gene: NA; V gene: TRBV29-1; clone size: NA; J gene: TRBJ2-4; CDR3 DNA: TGCAGCGTTGAGGGGGGCGGGACAAACATTCAGTACTTC; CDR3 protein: CSVEGGGTNIQYF
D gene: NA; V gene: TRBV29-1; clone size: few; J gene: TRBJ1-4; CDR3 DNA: TGCAGCGCTGGCCGGGCCTCAGAGCAAGAAAAACTGTTTTTT; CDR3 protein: CSAGRASEQEKLFF
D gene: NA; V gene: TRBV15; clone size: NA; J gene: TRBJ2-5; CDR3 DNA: TGTGCCACCAGCAGAACTTCGGGAGCTGAGACCCAGTACTTC; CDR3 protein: CATSRTSGAETQYF
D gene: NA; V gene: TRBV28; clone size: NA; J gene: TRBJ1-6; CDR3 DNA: TGTGCCAGCAAACCTCCGGGCCCCCTAATTGATGATTCACCCCTCCACTTT; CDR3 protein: CASKPPGPLIDDSPLHF
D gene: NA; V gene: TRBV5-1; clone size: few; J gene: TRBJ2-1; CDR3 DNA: TGCGCCAGCAGCTTGAAGTCGAGCTCCTACAATGAGCAGTTCTTC; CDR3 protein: CASSLKSSSYNEQFF
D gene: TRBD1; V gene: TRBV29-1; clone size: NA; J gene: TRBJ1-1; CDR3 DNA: TGCAGCGTTGAAGAGACGACAGGGATGGAAGCTTTCTTT; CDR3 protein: CSVEETTGMEAFF
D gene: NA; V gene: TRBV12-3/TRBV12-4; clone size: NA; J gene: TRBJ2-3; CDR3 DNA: TGTGCCAGCAGCTTAGGGGAGACAGATACGCAGTATTTT; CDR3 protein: CASSLGETDTQYF
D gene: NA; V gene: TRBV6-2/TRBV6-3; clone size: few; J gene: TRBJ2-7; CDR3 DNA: TGTGCCAGCAGTTACGGGGGACCTATCACCTACGAGCAGTACTTC; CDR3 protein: CASSYGGPITYEQYF
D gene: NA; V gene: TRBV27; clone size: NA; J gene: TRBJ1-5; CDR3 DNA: TGTGCCAGCAGTTTATCCCGGTTGGGTGGAAATCAGCCCCAGCATTTT; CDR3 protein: CASSLSRLGGNQPQHF
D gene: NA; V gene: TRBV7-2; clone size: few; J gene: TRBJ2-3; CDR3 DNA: TGTGCCAGCAGCCCCACTAGCTTGGATACGCAGTATTTT; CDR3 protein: CASSPTSLDTQYF